This TCR beta chain was identified during a study of T cell responses to AZD1222 COVID-19 vaccine. Assay used: immunoSEQ multiplex PCR; TCRdb lists only in-frame clones, some missing. The table has 250,000 or so clones, approximately 95% seen once. A single count supports this clone. The antigen remains unidentified. V dropped 3 bases and J dropped 2 bases, with 14 bases sitting between them. The length of the CDR3 is 16 residues. Germline-derived CDR1 and CDR2 are LNHDA and SQIVND (reference sequence). Study conclusions and caveats: A reported finding is that nearly half of spike-specific TCRs target unmutated variant regions. Spike-specific TCR breadth and depth rose after two AZD1222 doses.

V usage is TRBV19 and J usage is TRBJ1-5, with no clear D. The sequencing here drew on peripheral blood, taken on day 0 of AZD1222 vaccination. This TCR was recovered from an adult in good health. The CDR3 nucleotides are TGTGCCAGTAGTATTTTAGGCACCCGGGGCAATCAGCCCCAGCATTTT. Translation gives CASSILGTRGNQPQHF.